This entry features one T cell receptor (beta chain) sequence. This sample is part of a study of cytomegalovirus exposure and HLA in healthy donors. The PCR ran on 60 Vbeta and 13 Jbeta primers. Profiling relied on immunoSEQ multiplex PCR, and the TCRdb table lists in-frame clones only, not all of them. Counted here are 85,000 to 100,000 clones, just under 80% occurring once; the ten biggest clones make up about 6.8%. Germline lookup yields CDR1 GTSNPN and CDR2 SVGIG (reference sequence). This CDR3 spans 15 amino acids. After removal of 8 bases from V and 3 bases from J, the junction contained 12 bases not matched to a gene.

The specimen sequenced was PBMCs. The V gene is TRBV30, the J gene TRBJ2-7, with 11 bases lining up with TRBD2. This receptor was obtained from a young man in good health and CMV-seronegative. The CDR3 is CAGEGGTSGFYEQYF. The CDR3 bases are TGTGCCGGGGAAGGAGGGACTAGCGGATTCTACGAGCAGTACTTC. The variable domain in full, completed from reference TRBV30 and TRBJ2-7, reads SQTIHQWPATLVQPVGSPLSLECTVEGTSNPNLYWYRQAAGRGLQLLFYSVGIGQISSEVPQNLSASRPQDRQFILSSKKLLLSDSGFYLCAGEGGTSGFYEQYFGPGTRLTVT.